This T cell receptor (beta chain) was obtained from a study of blood T cell repertoires in COVID-19. The CDR3 covers 15 residues. Germline V CDR1 and CDR2: LNHDA, SQIVND (reference sequence). The V end lost 1 base, the J end lost 1 base, and 10 bases lay between the germline ends. This clone has more than one count but fewer than ten. Methods used by the authors: Quantification of nucleated cells was approximated via reference gene primer amplification. Sequenced by immunoSEQ multiplex PCR; TCRdb stores in-frame clones only, minus some. V, J and clone size were drawn from that table, and D and trimming were deduced from the DNA. The sample yields approximately 170,000 clones, 88% seen once.

What was sequenced was peripheral blood. This TCR derives from a man in his sixties with acute or convalescent COVID-19. V and J are TRBV19 and TRBJ1-1, with D perhaps TRBD1 (5 bases). CDR3: CASSIAAGRNTEAFF. DNA of the CDR3: TGTGCCAGTAGTATAGCGGCGGGGCGGAACACTGAAGCTTTCTTT.